The clone carrying this T cell receptor (beta chain) was picked up many times. What it recognizes is unknown. This specimen belongs to a study of T cells in Graves' hyperthyroidism and ophthalmopathy. Background on the study: Peripheral blood specimens were obtained at initial diagnosis, prior to any treatment.

Patients showing uncontrolled infection, other autoimmune disease, pregnancy or lactation were ineligible. Researchers amplified the TCR beta CDR3 regions from RNA transcripts. The HTBI primer set was used in a first-round RT-PCR of the TCR CDR3. MiXCR was run by TCRdb on the multiplex PCR reads, yielding one entry per CDR3 protein. Seen here are approximately 410,000 distinct CDR3 sequences, approximately 15% observed once, and the top ten hold under 15%. General observations from the study: Most clonotypes expanded in thyroid above 0.001 were likewise present in blood.

Germline lookup yields CDR1 SGHRS and CDR2 YFSETQ. V lost 0 bases and J lost 0, with 9 bases in between. The CDR3 spans 15 residues. This receptor was taken from a man younger than 35 with Graves' ophthalmopathy. Sequenced: blood. J is TRBJ1-1 and V is TRBV5-1; no clear D. CDR3 loop: CASSLAEDMNTEAFF. CDR3 nucleotides: TGCGCCAGCAGCTTGGCGGAAGATATGAACACTGAAGCTTTCTTT.